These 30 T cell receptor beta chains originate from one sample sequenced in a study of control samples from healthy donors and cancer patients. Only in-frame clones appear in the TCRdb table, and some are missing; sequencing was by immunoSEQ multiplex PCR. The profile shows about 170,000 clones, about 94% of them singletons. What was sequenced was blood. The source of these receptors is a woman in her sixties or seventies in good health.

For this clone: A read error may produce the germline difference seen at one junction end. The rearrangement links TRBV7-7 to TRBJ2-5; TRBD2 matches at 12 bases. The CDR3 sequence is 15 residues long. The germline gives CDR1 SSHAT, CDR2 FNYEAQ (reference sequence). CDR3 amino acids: CASSSLAGGQETQYF. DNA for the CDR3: TGTGCTAGCAGCTCCCTAGCGGGGGGGCAAGAGACCCAGTACTTC.

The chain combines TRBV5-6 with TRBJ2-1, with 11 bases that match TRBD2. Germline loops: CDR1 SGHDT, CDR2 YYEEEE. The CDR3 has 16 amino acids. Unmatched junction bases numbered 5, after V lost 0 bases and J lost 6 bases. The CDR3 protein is CASSLETSGVFNEQFF. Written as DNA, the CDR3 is TGTGCCAGCAGCTTGGAGACTAGCGGGGTTTTCAATGAGCAGTTCTTC. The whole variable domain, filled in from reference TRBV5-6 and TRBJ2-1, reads DAGVTQSPTHLIKTRGQQVTLRCSPKSGHDTVSWYQQALGQGPQFIFQYYEEEERQRGNFPDRFSGHQFPNYSSELNVNALLLGDSALYLCASSLETSGVFNEQFFGPGTRLTVL.

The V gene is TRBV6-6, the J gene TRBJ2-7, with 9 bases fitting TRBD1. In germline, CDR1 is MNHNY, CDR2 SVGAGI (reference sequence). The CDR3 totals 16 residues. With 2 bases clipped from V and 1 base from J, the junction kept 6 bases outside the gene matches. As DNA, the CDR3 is TGTGCCAGCAGTTACATAGGGACAGGGCGTTCCTACGAGCAGTACTTC. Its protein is CASSYIGTGRSYEQYF.

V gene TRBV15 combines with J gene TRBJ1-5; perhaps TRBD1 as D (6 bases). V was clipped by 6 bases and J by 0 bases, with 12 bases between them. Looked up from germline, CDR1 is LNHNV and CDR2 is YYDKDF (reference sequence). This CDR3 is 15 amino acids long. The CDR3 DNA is TGTGCCACCAGAAAGACAGGATTTAGCAATCAGCCCCAGCATTTT. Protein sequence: CATRKTGFSNQPQHF.

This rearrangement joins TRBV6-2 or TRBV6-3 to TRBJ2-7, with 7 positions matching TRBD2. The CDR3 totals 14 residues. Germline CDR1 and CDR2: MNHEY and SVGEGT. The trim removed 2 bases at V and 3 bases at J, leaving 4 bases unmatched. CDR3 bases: TGTGCCAGCAGTTACGGGGGGGAAGTCTACGAGCAGTACTTC. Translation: CASSYGGEVYEQYF.

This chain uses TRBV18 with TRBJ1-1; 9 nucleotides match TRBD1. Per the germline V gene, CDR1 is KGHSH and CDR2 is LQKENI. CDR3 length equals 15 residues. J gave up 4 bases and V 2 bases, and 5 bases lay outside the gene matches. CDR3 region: CASSPLTGGLTEAFF. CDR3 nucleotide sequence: TGTGCCAGCTCACCATTGACAGGGGGGCTCACTGAAGCTTTCTTT.

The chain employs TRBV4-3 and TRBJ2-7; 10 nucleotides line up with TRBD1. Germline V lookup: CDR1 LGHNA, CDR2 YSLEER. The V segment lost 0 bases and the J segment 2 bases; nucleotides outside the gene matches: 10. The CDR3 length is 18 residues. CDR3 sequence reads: CASSQERDRGIVAYEQYF. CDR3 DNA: TGCGCCAGCAGCCAAGAAAGGGACAGGGGAATCGTTGCCTACGAGCAGTACTTC.

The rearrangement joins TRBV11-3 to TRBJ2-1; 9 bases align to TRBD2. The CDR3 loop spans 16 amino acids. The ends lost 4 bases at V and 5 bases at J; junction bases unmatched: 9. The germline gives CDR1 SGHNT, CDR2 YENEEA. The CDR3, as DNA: TGTGCCAGCAGCTCGTCCCGGACTAGCGCACACAATGAGCAGTTCTTC. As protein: CASSSSRTSAHNEQFF.

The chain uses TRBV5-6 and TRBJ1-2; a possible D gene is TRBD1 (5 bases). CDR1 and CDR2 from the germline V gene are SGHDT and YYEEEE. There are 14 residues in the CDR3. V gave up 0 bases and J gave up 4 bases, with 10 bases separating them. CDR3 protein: CASSLGDGIYGYTF. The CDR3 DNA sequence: TGTGCCAGCAGCTTGGGGGACGGAATCTATGGCTACACCTTC.

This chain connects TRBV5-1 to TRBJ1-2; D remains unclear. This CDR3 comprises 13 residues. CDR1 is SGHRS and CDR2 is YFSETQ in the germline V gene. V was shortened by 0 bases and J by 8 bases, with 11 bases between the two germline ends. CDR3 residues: CASSLAAGDGYTF. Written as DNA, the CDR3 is TGCGCCAGCAGCTTGGCCGCGGGTGACGGCTACACCTTC.

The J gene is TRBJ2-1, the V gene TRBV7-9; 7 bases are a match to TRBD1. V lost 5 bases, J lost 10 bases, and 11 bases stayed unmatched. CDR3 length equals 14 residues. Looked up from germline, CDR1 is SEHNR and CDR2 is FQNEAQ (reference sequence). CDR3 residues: CASSQWGTEVEQFF. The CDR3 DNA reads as TGTGCCAGCAGCCAATGGGGGACAGAGGTCGAGCAGTTCTTC.

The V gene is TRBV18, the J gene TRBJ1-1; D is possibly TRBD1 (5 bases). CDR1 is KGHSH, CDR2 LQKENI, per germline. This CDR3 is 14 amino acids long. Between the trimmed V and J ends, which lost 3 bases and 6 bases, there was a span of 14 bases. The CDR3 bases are TGTGCCAGCTCACCGTCAGGGATCGTGTCTGAAGCTTTCTTT. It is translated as CASSPSGIVSEAFF.

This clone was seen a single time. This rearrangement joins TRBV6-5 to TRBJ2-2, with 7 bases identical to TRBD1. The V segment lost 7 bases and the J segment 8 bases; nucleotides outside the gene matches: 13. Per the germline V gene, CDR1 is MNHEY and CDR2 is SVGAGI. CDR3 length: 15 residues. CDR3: CASNNQQGRVGELFF. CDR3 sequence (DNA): TGTGCCAGCAACAATCAACAGGGGCGCGTTGGGGAGCTGTTTTTT.

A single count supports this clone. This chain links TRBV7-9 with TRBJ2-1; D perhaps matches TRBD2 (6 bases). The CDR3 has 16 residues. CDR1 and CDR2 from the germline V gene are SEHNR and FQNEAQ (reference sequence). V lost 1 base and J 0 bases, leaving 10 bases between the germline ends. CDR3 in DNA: TGTGCCAGCAGCTTAGAGGCGGGGAGCTCCTACAATGAGCAGTTCTTC. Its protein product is CASSLEAGSSYNEQFF.

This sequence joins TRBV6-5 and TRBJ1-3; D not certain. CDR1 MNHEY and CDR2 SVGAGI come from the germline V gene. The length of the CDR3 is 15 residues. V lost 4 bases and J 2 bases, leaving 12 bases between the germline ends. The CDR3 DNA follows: TGTGCCAGCAGTTTCGGAGGCGGACCTGGAAACACCATATATTTT. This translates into CASSFGGGPGNTIYF.

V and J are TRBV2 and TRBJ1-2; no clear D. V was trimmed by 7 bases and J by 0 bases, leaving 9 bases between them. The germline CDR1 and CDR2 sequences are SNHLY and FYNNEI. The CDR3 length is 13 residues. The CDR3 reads CASTPGTNYGYTF. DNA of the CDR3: TGTGCCAGCACCCCCGGTACTAACTATGGCTACACCTTC.

The CDR3 DNA follows: TGTGCCAGCAGCGTAGGACCGAACACCGGGGAGCTGTTTTTT. Translation gives CASSVGPNTGELFF. V and J are TRBV9 and TRBJ2-2; D gene unclear. CDR1 and CDR2 from the germline V gene are SGDLS and YYNGEE. Between the trimmed V and J ends, which lost 0 bases and 0 bases, there was a span of 3 bases. The CDR3 has 14 residues.

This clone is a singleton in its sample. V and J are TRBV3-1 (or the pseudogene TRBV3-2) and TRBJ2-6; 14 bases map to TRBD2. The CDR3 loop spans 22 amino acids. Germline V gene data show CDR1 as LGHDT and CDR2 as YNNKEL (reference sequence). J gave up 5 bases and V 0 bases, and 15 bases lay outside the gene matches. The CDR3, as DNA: TGTGCCAGCAGCCAAGACGGACTAGCGGGGGGACTTCTAGAATATAGGGCCAACGTCCTGACTTTC. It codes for CASSQDGLAGGLLEYRANVLTF.

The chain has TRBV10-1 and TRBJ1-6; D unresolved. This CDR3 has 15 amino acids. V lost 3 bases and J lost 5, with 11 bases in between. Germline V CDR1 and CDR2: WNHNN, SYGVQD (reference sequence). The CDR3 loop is CASSDQPVDNSPLHF. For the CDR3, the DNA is TGCGCCAGCAGTGATCAGCCCGTTGATAATTCACCCCTCCACTTT.

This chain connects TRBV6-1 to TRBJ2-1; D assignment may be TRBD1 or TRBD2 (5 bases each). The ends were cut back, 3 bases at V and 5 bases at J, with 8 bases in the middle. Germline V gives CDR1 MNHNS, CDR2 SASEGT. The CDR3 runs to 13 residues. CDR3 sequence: CASSDGDHNEQFF. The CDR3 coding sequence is TGTGCCAGCAGTGACGGGGACCACAATGAGCAGTTCTTC.

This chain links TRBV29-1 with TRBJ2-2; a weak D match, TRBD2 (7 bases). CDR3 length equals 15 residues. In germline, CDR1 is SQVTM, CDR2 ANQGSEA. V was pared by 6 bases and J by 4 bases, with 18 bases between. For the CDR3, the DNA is TGCAGCGTGGAAAGCGGGACAAGTCTCACCGGGGAGCTGTTTTTT. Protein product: CSVESGTSLTGELFF.

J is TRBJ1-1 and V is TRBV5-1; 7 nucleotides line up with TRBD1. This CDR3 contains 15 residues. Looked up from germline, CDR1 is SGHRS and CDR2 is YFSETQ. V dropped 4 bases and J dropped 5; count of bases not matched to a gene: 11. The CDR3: CASSPRDSQNTEAFF. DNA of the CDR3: TGCGCCAGCAGCCCCCGGGACAGCCAAAATACTGAAGCTTTCTTT. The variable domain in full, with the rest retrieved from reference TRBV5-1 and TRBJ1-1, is KAGVTQTPRYLIKTRGQQVTLSCSPISGHRSVSWYQQTPGQGLQFLFEYFSETQRNKGNFPGRFSGRQFSNSRSEMNVSTLELGDSALYLCASSPRDSQNTEAFFGQGTRLTVV.

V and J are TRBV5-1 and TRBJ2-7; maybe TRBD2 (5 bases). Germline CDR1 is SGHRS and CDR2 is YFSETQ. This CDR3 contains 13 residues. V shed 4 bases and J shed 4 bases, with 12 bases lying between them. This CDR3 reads CASSLGLEYEQYF. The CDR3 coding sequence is TGCGCCAGCAGCCTCGGACTCGAATACGAGCAGTACTTC.

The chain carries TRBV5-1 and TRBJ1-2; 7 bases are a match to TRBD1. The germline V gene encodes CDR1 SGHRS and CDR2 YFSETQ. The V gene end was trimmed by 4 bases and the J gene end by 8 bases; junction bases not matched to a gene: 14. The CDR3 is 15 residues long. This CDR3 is CASSRGTEGMTGYTF. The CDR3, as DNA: TGCGCCAGCAGCCGAGGGACAGAGGGGATGACGGGCTACACCTTC.

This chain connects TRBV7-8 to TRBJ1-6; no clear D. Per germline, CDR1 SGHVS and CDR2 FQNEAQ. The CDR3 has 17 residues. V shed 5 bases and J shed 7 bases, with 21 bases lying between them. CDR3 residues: CASSPNPLEGRNSPLHF. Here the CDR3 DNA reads TGTGCCAGCAGCCCCAATCCGCTCGAAGGAAGGAATTCACCCCTCCACTTT.

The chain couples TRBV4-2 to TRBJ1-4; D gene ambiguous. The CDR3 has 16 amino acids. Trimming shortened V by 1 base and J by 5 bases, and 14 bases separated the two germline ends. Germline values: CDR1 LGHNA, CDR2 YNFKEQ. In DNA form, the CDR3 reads TGTGCCAGCAGCCAAGTGTTGGACGGATCCAATGAAAAACTGTTTTTT. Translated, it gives CASSQVLDGSNEKLFF.

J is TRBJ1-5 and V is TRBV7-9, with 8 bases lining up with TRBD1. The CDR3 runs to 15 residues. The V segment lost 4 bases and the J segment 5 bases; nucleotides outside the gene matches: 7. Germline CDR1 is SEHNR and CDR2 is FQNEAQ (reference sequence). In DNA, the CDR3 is TGTGCCAGCAGCTCTCACCTGACAGGGGATCAGCCCCAGCATTTT. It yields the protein CASSSHLTGDQPQHF.

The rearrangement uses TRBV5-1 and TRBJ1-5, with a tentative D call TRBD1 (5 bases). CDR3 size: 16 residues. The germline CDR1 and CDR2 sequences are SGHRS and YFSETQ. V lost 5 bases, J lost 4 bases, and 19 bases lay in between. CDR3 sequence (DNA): TGCGCCAGCAGTACCAGGGAGGCGGTTCCTAATCAGCCCCAGCATTTT. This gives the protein CASSTREAVPNQPQHF.

The CDR3: CASSFRASGYTF. In DNA, the CDR3 is TGTGCCAGCAGTTTCCGCGCCAGTGGCTACACCTTC. V and J are TRBV12-3 or TRBV12-4 and TRBJ1-2; D unresolved. The CDR3 is 12 amino acids. Trimming pared 3 bases from V and 7 bases from J, leaving 9 bases between.

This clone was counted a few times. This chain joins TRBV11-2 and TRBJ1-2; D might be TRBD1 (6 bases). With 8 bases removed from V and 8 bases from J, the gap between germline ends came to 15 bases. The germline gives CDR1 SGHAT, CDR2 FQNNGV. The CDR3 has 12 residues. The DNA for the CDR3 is TGTGCCAGCTCAGAGGGGGGTTGGGGCTACACCTTC. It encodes CASSEGGWGYTF.